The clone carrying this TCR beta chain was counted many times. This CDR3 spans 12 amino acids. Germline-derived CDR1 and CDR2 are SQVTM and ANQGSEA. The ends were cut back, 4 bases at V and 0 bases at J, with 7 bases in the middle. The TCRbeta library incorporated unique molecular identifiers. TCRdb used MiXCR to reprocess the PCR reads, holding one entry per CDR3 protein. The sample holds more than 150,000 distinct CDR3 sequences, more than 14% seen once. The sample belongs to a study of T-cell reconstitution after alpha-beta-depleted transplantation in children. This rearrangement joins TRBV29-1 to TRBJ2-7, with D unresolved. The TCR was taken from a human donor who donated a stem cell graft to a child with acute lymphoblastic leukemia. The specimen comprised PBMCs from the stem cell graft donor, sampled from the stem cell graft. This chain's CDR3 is CSVGDPSYEQYF. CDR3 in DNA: TGCAGCGTTGGTGATCCCTCCTACGAGCAGTACTTC.